The source of this T cell receptor beta chain is a study of cytomegalovirus exposure and HLA in healthy donors (dated by TCRdb to about 2017). For the study in its entirety: According to an earlier analysis of 587 of the donors, about 179 million T cells yielded 120 million or so unique TCR beta sequences and about 300 Gb of sequence data. Of the approximately 400 genotyped donors, about 84% fell in the genetic ancestry cluster associated with self-reported Caucasian donors. Rather than drawing on any new phenotypic data, the later analysis identified candidate immune exposures from TCR beta sequences and the way those sequences occurred across donors. Both class I and class II loci were covered by HLA typing, at four-digit resolution. An earlier analysis of some 500 of the donors applied high-throughput TCR beta sequencing to assess whether each TCR beta V gene segment acted as functional or pseudogenic. The T cell repertoires of 700 or so subjects were profiled by immunosequencing and related to cytomegalovirus serostatus. Alongside the repertoire data, information on donor age, sex, ethnicity and CMV serostatus was compiled. Four to six DR-DQ haplotypes were handled as single units for association and clustering, since linkage in the cohort was strong. Typing coverage differed by locus: A, B, C, DRB1 and DQB1 were typed in roughly 620-640 donors, DQA1 in approximately 520, DPA1 in roughly 590, and DPB1 in 450 to 480. The study combined high-throughput TCR immunosequencing, statistical association of individual TCRs with disease status, and machine learning to predict cytomegalovirus infection status. Every repertoire in the discovery cohort had been generated on one and the same sequencing platform. The study aimed to test whether cataloging public T cell receptors could reveal signatures of past pathogen exposure. Along with the roughly 670-subject first cohort, a separate validation cohort of over 90 different subjects was used. Genome-wide SNP genotypes for about three fifths of the roughly 700 donors were used in a later genetic analysis, which treated that subset as a discovery cohort. A later analysis re-analyzed previously published TCR beta repertoires from approximately 700 donors and added high-resolution HLA genotyping to study TCR occurrence patterns. About 330 gigabases of sequencing data and around 80 million unique TCR sequences made up an early release that covered nearly 650 HLA-typed donors. Among about 360 genotyped donors of the cohort, an average of about 240,000 unique TCR beta nucleotide sequences were sequenced per donor, roughly 18% of them non-productive.

The CDR1 and CDR2 encoded by the germline V gene (reference sequence) are MNHEY and SMNVEV. The V end gives up 4 bases and the J end 7 bases, leaving 16 bases in the junction not matched to a gene. From the cysteine through the phenylalanine, the CDR3 covers 17 amino acids. Just CDR3 DNA is preserved here, 51 bases in frame from base 1. This clone has only one observation. Its recognized antigen is unknown. The input lacks base qualities; no much larger clone sits a single base away. Libraries were made using the immunoSEQ multiplex PCR assay. The multiplex PCR relied on a mix of 60 forward primers for TCR Vbeta segments and 13 reverse primers for TCR Jbeta segments. A multiplex PCR assay on genomic DNA amplified the CDR3 region of rearranged TCR beta genes. Amplified TCR beta libraries were sequenced as 87-base-pair reads on the Illumina HiSeq System. As for the original processing: Across the 670 or so repertoires, a later analysis counted approximately 75 million unique TCR beta chains, approximately 10 million of which were shared by at least two donors. A nearest-neighbor algorithm error-corrected the raw reads and collapsed the reads into unique sequences, merging closely related sequences to remove PCR and sequencing errors. V, D and J gene segments were assigned by aligning CDR3 sequences to IMGT reference sequences. For a sequence to be retained, a match of at least six nucleotides to both a V gene segment and a J gene segment was required. Rearrangements were classified as productive when the CDR3 lacked stop codons and remained in frame with V and J, and all other rearrangements were classified as non-productive. CDR3 was defined by IMGT convention, running from the second conserved V-encoded cysteine to the conserved J-encoded phenylalanine. The earlier analysis of about 610 of the donors excluded any sequence lacking an unambiguous match to a single V gene segment. In an earlier analysis of 587 of the donors, V segments were called functional above 56.7% productive rearrangements and were called segregating when the between-donor standard deviation exceeded 5%. To diagnose cytomegalovirus status from the catalog of TCR beta chain sequences, a statistical classification framework was built. V and J gene assignment, in a later analysis, came from comparing TCR nucleotide sequences with IMGT/GENE-DB human TR gene sequences. In a later analysis, CDR3 sequences and most-parsimonious VDJ recombination scenarios were assigned using the TCRdist pipeline. In a later analysis, each TCR beta chain was defined by its CDR3 amino acid sequence together with its V-gene family, and reads without a unique V-gene family were excluded. As a way to deal with suspected cross-contamination and a sequencing artifact, a later analysis dropped roughly 620 nucleotide sequences that were highly shared and had low generation probability. In a later analysis, a clonal expansion index for each public chain was calculated from normalized within-repertoire ranks of inferred template counts. In a later analysis, generation probabilities were computed with a VDJ recombination model fitted to out-of-frame rearrangements, and the resulting probabilities were checked against IGoR. In a later analysis, TCR-TCR, TCR-HLA and TCR-CMV co-occurrence was scored with hypergeometric tests, and a repertoire-size bias correction was applied to TCR pairs. In a later analysis, false discovery rates were estimated by permuting HLA or CMV assignments 20 times. In a later analysis, co-occurring TCRs were grouped using DBSCAN, with TCRdist sequence similarity added in when clustering inside HLA-allele-positive subsets. Repertoires with fewer than 30,000 or more than 120,000 public chains were left out of co-occurrence clustering, as were five repertoires with anomalous nucleotide sharing. The table was pulled from immuneACCESS by TCRdb, which kept in-frame rearrangements only. Such tables lose some clones; where checked, under half of the loss comes from unresolved V genes, and the rest has no known cause. Clone size and the V and J calls come from that table; the DNA yielded D and trimming. Counted in this sample were just over 150,000 clones; around 79% of them appeared once. Around 0.97% of the sample goes to the ten largest clones.

The study at large found these results: The classifier was reported to diagnose cytomegalovirus status with high specificity and sensitivity in both the original and validation cohorts. In an earlier analysis of approximately 590 of the donors, most TCR beta V segments appeared in productive rearrangements about 90% or about 30% of the time, broadly matching IMGT annotations. Assigning TCR associations to individual alleles was difficult when HLA alleles, especially DR and DQ, strongly co-occurred. At a false discovery rate of 0.05, a later analysis linked under 20,000 TCR beta sequences to specific HLA alleles. According to the authors, the approach could potentially be generalized to other disease states and immunological phenotypes. The earlier analysis of almost 600 of the donors excluded around 17 rarely observed V segments, including chromosome 9 orphons, because counts were too low. The 87-base-pair reads could not distinguish some IMGT-functional V segments, including TRBV6-2 and TRBV6-3, so those segments were excluded. Most CMV-associated TCR beta chains appeared to be HLA-restricted in a later analysis, and the HLA associations seemed to be driven largely by CMV exposure. Compared with equally common non-associated chains, HLA-associated TCR beta chains in a later analysis were more clonally expanded and had lower generation probabilities. Most TCR sequences were seen in very few donors, while some public TCRs were found in many individuals. In a later genetic analysis, fewer N-insertions in productive TCRs were reported among donors in an Asian-associated ancestry cluster than the roughly 700-donor mean. V-gene and J-gene trimming of TCR beta chains was associated with a missense DCLRE1C variant in a later genetic analysis, and the association was replicated in an independent cohort. In the study, approximately 150 TCR beta chains were listed as associated with cytomegalovirus. In vitro tests confirmed that a few of the cytomegalovirus-associated TCR beta chains recognize cytomegalovirus antigens. The cohort was sequenced for TCR beta chains only, and without alpha or paired-chain data the features that could be detected were limited. A further reported finding was that TCR beta sequences accurately predicted the HLA-A and HLA-B alleles for most subjects in the first cohort. Linkage disequilibrium might explain the correlated functional status among segregating V segments, but an unknown experimental factor could not be ruled out. In a later analysis, several top co-occurrence clusters were reported to appear linked to parvovirus B19, influenza, CMV and Epstein-Barr virus. A group of highly shared sequence variants was considered likely to be a technical artifact of the sequencing pipeline. A later analysis found that TCR association rates varied across HLA loci, with DRB1 alleles showing the most associated TCRs and HLA-C alleles the fewest. Roughly uniform sequencing depth across donors was assumed in presence/absence analyses, although this assumption may not hold. For the cohort, immune exposure information was limited to CMV serostatus. Because HLA typing was missing for some donors at each locus, association tests included only the typed subset.

The cohort was made up of approximately 700 healthy bone marrow donors. At the time of sampling, all cohort members were nominally healthy, though unrecorded immune exposures were likely present. The donor tested CMV seropositive, placing the donor among the 250 to 350 seropositive members of the cohort. Each donor provided a peripheral blood sample, and peripheral blood mononuclear cells were used for TCR beta sequencing. Genomic DNA was extracted from the blood cell samples with the Qiagen DNeasy Blood Extraction Kit. This sequence was found in a woman aged 45-60 years in good health and CMV-seropositive. The chain was built from TRBV27 and TRBJ1-2, and TRBD1 matches 9 of the central bases. The sequencing input was PBMCs. Read as DNA, the sequence is TGTGCCAGCAGTTCTTGGGAAGGGGGACAGGGAAAGAGTGGCTACACCTTC. This sequence encodes CASSSWEGGQGKSGYTF.